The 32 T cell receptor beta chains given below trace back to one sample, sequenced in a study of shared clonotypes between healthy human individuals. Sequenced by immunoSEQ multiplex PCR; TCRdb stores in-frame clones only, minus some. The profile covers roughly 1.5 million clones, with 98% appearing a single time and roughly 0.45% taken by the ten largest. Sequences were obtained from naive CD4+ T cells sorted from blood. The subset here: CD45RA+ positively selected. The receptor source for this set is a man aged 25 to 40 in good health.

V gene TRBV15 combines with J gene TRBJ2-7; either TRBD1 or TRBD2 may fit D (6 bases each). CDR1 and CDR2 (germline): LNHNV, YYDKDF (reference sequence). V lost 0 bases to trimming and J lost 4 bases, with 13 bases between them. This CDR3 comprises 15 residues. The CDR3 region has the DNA TGTGCCACCAGCAGAGATCTGGGGGGCTCATACGAGCAGTACTTC. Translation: CATSRDLGGSYEQYF. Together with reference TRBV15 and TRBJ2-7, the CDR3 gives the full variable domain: DAMVIQNPRYQVTQFGKPVTLSCSQTLNHNVMYWYQQKSSQAPKLLFHYYDKDFNNEADTPDNFQSRRPNTSFCFLDIRSPGLGDTAMYLCATSRDLGGSYEQYFGPGTRLTVT.

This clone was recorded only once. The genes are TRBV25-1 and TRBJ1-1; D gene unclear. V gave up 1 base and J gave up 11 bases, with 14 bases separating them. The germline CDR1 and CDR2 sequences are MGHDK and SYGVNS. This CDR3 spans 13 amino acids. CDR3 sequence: CASSESGSSWAFF. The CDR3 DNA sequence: TGTGCCAGCAGTGAATCCGGTAGTAGTTGGGCTTTCTTT.

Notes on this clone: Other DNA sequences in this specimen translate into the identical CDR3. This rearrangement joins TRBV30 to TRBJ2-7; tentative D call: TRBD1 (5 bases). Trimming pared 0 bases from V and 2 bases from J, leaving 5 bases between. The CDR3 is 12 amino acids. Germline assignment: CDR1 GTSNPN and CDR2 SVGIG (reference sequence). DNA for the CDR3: TGTGCCTGGAGTGTGGGGCCCTACGAGCAGTACTTC. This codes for CAWSVGPYEQYF.

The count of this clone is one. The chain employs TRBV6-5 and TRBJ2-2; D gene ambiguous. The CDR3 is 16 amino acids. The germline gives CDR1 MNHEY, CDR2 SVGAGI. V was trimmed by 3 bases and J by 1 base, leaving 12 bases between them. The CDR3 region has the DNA TGTGCCAGCAGTTATGAAGGCGGTCGGAACACCGGGGAGCTGTTTTTT. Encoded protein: CASSYEGGRNTGELFF.

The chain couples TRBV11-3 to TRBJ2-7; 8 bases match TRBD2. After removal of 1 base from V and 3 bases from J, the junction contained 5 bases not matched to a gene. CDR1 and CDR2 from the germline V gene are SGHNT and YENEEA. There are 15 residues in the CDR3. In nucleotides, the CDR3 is TGTGCCAGCAGCTTAGGAGCGGGAGAAGGCTACGAGCAGTACTTC. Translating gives CASSLGAGEGYEQYF. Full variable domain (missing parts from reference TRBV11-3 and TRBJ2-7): EAGVVQSPRYKIIEKKQPVAFWCNPISGHNTLYWYLQNLGQGPELLIRYENEEAVDDSQLPKDRFSAERLKGVDSTLKIQPAELGDSAVYLCASSLGAGEGYEQYFGPGTRLTVT.

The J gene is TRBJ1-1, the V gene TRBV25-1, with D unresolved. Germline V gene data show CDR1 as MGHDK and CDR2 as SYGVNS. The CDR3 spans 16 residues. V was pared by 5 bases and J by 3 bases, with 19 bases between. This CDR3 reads CASSLGRNGYDTEAFF. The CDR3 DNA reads TGTGCCAGCAGTTTAGGTCGGAACGGTTACGACACTGAAGCTTTCTTT.

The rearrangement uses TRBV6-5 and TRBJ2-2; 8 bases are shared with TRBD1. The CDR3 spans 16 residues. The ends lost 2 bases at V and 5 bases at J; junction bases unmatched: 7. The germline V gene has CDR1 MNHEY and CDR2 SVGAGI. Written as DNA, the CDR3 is TGTGCCAGCAGTTACAGACAGGGGAGTGTTACCGGGGAGCTGTTTTTT. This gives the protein CASSYRQGSVTGELFF.

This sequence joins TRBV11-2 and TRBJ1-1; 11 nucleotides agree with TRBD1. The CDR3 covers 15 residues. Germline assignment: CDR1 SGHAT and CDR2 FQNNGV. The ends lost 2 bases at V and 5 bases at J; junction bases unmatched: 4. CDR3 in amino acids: CASSLSGDRGTEAFF. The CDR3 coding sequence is TGTGCCAGCAGCTTATCGGGGGACAGGGGGACTGAAGCTTTCTTT.

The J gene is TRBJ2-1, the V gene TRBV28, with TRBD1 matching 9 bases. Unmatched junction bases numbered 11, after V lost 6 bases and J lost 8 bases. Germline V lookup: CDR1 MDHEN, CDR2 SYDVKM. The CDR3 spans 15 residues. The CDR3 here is CASRVPGTGSHEQFF. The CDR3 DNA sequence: TGTGCCAGCAGGGTACCCGGGACAGGGAGCCATGAGCAGTTCTTC.

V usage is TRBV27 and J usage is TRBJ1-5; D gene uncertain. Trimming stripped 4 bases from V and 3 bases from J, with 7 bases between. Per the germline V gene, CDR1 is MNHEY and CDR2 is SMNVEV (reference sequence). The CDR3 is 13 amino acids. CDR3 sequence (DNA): TGTGCCAGCAGTTGGGCACACAATCAGCCCCAGCATTTT. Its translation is CASSWAHNQPQHF.

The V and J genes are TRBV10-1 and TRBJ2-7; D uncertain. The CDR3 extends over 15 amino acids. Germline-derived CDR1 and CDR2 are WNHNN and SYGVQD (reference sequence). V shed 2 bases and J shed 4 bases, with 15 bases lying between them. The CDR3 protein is CASSETARVGYEQYF. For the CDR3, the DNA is TGCGCCAGCAGTGAGACCGCCCGAGTGGGGTACGAGCAGTACTTC.

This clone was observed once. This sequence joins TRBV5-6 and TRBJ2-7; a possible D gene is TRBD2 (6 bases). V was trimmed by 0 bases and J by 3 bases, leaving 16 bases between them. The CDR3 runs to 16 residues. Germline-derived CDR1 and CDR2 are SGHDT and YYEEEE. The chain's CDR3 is CASSLAGGGGIYEQYF. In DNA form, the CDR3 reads TGTGCCAGCAGCTTGGCCGGGGGTGGAGGGATCTACGAGCAGTACTTC. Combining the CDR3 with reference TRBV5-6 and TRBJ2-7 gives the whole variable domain DAGVTQSPTHLIKTRGQQVTLRCSPKSGHDTVSWYQQALGQGPQFIFQYYEEEERQRGNFPDRFSGHQFPNYSSELNVNALLLGDSALYLCASSLAGGGGIYEQYFGPGTRLTVT.

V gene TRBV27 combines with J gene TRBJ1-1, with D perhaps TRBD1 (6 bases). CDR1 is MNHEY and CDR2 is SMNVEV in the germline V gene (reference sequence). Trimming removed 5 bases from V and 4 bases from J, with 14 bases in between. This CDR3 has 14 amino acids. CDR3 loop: CASSSRQASTEAFF. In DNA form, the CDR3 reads TGTGCCAGCAGTAGTAGACAGGCGAGCACTGAAGCTTTCTTT.

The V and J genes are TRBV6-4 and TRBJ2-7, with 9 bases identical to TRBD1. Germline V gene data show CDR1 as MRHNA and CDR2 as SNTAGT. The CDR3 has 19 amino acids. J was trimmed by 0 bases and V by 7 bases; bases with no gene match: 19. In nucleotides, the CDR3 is TGTGCCAGCACCTCCACATCGATGGCGGCGGACAGGGGCTCCTACGAGCAGTACTTC. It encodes CASTSTSMAADRGSYEQYF.

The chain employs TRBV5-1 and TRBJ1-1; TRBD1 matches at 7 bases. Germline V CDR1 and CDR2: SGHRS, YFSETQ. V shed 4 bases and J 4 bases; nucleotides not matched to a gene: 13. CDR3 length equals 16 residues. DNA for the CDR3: TGCGCCAGCAGCCGGGTCCCCCAGGGGGTGGGCACTGAAGCTTTCTTT. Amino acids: CASSRVPQGVGTEAFF.

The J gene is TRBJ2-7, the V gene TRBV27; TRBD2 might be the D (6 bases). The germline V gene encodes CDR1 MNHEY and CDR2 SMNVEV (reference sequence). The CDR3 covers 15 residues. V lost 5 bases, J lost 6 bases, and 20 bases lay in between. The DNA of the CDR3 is TGTGCCAGCAGTCCGGAAACTAGCCGCTTAAGCGAGCAGTACTTC. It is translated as CASSPETSRLSEQYF.

CDR3 sequence reads: CASSQVIAGVSSYNEQFF. In DNA, the CDR3 is TGCGCCAGCAGCCAAGTAATAGCGGGTGTGAGCTCCTACAATGAGCAGTTCTTC. J is TRBJ2-1 and V is TRBV4-3; 7 nucleotides align to TRBD2. Germline-derived CDR1 and CDR2 are LGHNA and YSLEER. The CDR3 totals 18 residues. V dropped 1 base and J dropped 0; count of bases not matched to a gene: 9.

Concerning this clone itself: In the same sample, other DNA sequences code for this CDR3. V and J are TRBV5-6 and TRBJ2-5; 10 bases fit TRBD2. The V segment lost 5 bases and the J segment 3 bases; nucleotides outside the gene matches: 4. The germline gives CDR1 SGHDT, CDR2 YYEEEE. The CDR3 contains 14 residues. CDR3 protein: CASSSGLAEETQYF. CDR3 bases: TGTGCCAGCAGTTCCGGACTAGCGGAAGAGACCCAGTACTTC.

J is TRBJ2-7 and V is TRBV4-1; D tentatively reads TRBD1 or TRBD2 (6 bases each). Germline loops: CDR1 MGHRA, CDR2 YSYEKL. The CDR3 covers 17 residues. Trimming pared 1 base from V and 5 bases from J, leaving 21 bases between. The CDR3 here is CASSQVGRGLGGDEQYF. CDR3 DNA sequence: TGCGCCAGCAGCCAAGTAGGTCGGGGGCTTGGGGGCGACGAGCAGTACTTC.

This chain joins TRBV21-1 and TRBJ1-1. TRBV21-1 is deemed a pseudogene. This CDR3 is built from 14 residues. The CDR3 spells CASSKGGGPGEAFF. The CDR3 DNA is TGTGCCAGCAGCAAAGGCGGGGGGCCGGGTGAAGCTTTCTTT.

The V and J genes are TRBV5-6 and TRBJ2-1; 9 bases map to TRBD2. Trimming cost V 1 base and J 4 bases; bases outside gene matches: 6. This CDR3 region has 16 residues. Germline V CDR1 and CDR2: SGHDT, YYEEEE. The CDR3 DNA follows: TGTGCCAGCAGCTTGCGTCTTAGCGGGAGTTACAATGAGCAGTTCTTC. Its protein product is CASSLRLSGSYNEQFF.

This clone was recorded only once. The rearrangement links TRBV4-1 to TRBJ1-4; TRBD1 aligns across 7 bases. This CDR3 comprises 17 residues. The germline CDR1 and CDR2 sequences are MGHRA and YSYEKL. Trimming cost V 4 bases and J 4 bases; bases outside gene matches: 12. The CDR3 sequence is CASSRLLGQALNEKLFF. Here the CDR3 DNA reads TGCGCCAGCAGCCGCTTGCTCGGACAGGCGCTTAATGAAAAACTGTTTTTT.

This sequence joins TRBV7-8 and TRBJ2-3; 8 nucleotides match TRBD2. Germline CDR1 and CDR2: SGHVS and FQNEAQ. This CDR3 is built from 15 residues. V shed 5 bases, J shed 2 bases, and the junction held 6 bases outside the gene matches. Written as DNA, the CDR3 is TGTGCCAGCAGCATAACTAGCGGCCTCACAGATACGCAGTATTTT. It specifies CASSITSGLTDTQYF.

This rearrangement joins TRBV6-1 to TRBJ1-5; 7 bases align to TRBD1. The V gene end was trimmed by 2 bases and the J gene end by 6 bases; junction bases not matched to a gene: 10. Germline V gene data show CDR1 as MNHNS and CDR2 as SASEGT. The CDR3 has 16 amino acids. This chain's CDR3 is CASSEWEGAAGQPQHF. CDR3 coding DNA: TGTGCCAGCAGTGAATGGGAGGGGGCAGCGGGTCAGCCCCAGCATTTT.

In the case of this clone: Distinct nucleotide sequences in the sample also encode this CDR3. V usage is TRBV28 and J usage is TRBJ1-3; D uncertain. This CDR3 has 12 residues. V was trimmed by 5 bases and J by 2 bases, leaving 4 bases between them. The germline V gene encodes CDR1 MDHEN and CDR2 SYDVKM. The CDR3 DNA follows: TGTGCCAGCAGTCTCCCTGGAAACACCATATATTTT. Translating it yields CASSLPGNTIYF.

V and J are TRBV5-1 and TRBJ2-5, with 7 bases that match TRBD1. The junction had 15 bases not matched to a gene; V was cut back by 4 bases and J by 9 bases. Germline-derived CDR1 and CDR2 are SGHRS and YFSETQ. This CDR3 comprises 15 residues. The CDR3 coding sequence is TGCGCCAGCAGCGTTGGGACAGCCCTGGGACAGTCCCAGTACTTC. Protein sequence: CASSVGTALGQSQYF. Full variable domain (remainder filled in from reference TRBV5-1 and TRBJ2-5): KAGVTQTPRYLIKTRGQQVTLSCSPISGHRSVSWYQQTPGQGLQFLFEYFSETQRNKGNFPGRFSGRQFSNSRSEMNVSTLELGDSALYLCASSVGTALGQSQYFGPGTRLLVL.

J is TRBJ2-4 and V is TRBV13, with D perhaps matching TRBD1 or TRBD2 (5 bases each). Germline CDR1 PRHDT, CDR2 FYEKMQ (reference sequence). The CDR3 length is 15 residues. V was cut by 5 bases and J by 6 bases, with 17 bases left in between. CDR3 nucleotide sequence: TGTGCCAGCAGCCTTCGGGACCTGATGGGAAACATTCAGTACTTC. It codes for CASSLRDLMGNIQYF.

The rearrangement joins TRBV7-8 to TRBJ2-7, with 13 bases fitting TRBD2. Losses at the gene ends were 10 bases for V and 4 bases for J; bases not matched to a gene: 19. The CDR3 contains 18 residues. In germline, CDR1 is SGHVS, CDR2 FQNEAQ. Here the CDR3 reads CATSEGGTLAGGPYEQYF. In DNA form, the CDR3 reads TGTGCCACTTCCGAAGGGGGGACACTAGCGGGAGGGCCTTACGAGCAGTACTTC. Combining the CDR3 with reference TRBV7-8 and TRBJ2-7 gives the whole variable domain GAGVSQSPRYKVAKRGQDVALRCDPISGHVSLFWYQQALGQGPEFLTYFQNEAQLDKSGLPSDRFFAERPEGSVSTLKIQRTQQEDSAVYLCATSEGGTLAGGPYEQYFGPGTRLTVT.

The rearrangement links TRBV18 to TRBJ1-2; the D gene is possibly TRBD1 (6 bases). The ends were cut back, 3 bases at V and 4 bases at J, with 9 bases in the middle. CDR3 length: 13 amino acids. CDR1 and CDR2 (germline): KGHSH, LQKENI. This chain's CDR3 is CASSPGAAYGYTF. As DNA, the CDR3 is TGTGCCAGCTCACCGGGGGCCGCCTATGGCTACACCTTC. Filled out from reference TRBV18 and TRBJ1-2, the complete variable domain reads NAGVMQNPRHLVRRRGQEARLRCSPMKGHSHVYWYRQLPEEGLKFMVYLQKENIIDESGMPKERFSAEFPKEGPSILRIQQVVRGDSAAYFCASSPGAAYGYTFGSGTRLTVV.

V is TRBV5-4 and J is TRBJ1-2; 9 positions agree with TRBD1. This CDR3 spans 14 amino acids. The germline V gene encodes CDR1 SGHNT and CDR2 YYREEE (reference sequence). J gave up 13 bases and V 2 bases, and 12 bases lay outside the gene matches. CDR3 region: CASSFGGQGPPRTF. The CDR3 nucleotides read TGTGCCAGCAGCTTTGGGGGACAGGGCCCCCCGCGCACCTTC.

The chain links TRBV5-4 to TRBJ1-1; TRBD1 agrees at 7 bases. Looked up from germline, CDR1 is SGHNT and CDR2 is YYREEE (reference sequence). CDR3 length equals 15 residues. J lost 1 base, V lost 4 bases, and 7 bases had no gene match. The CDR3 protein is CASSTWHRGNTEAFF. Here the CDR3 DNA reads TGTGCCAGCAGCACTTGGCACAGGGGGAACACTGAAGCTTTCTTT.

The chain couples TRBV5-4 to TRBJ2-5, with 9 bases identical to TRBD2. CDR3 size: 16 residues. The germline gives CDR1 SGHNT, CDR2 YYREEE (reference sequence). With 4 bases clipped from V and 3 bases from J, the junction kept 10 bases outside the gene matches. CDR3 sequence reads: CASSLPHLAGEETQYF. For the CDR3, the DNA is TGTGCCAGCAGCCTACCCCACTTAGCGGGAGAAGAGACCCAGTACTTC.